Listed here are 19 T cell receptor beta chains from one sample, sequenced in a study of patients and donors after allogeneic stem cell transplantation. One entry per CDR3 protein results from TCRdb running MiXCR on the RT-PCR reads. The data show about 87,000 distinct CDR3 sequences, with 5% seen just once and about 3% held by the top ten. The source material was blood, either unsorted or a sorted T cell fraction (not recorded which). The receptors originated from a human donor who was either an allogeneic HSCT recipient or a stem cell or donor lymphocyte infusion donor (not recorded which). It is not recorded whose cells these are; they may come from a transplant donor.

The chain links TRBV7-6 to TRBJ2-7, with 7 bases fitting TRBD1. The CDR3 spans 13 residues. Germline loops: CDR1 SGHVS, CDR2 FNYEAQ. The junction had 0 bases not matched to a gene; V was cut back by 2 bases and J by 2 bases. This CDR3 is CASSLQGAYEQYF. Here the CDR3 DNA reads TGTGCCAGCAGCTTACAGGGGGCCTACGAGCAGTACTTC.

In its sample, this clonotype was seen many times. This sequence joins TRBV19 and TRBJ2-1, with 7 bases matching TRBD2. Germline lookup yields CDR1 LNHDA and CDR2 SQIVND (reference sequence). CDR3 length: 16 residues. V was pared by 3 bases and J by 4 bases, with 9 bases of the junction left unmatched. CDR3 sequence reads: CASSIVGSGSYNEQFF. The DNA for the CDR3 is TGTGCCAGTAGTATCGTGGGTAGCGGGTCTTACAATGAGCAGTTCTTC.

This clonotype was counted many times. V usage is TRBV7-2 and J usage is TRBJ1-5; D remains ambiguous. This CDR3 region has 12 residues. Trimming took off 3 bases at V and 3 bases at J, with 3 bases between the two ends. Per germline, CDR1 SGHTA and CDR2 FQGNSA. The CDR3 sequence: CASSFINQPQHF. The CDR3 region has the DNA TGTGCCAGCAGCTTCATCAATCAGCCCCAGCATTTT.

This clonotype was counted many times. J is TRBJ1-4 and V is TRBV7-2, with D tentatively TRBD1 (5 bases). The germline V and J ends were trimmed by 5 bases and 6 bases, with 13 bases remaining between them. CDR1 is SGHTA, CDR2 FQGNSA, per germline. The CDR3 sequence is 14 residues long. CDR3 in DNA: TGTGCCAGCAGCAAGGGACTCTGGGATGAAAAACTGTTTTTT. Translating it yields CASSKGLWDEKLFF. Combining the CDR3 with reference TRBV7-2 and TRBJ1-4 gives the whole variable domain GAGVSQSPSNKVTEKGKDVELRCDPISGHTALYWYRQSLGQGLEFLIYFQGNSAPDKSGLPSDRFSAERTGGSVSTLTIQRTQQEDSAVYLCASSKGLWDEKLFFGSGTQLSVL.

This clonotype was seen repeatedly, ten times or more. This chain uses TRBV7-9 with TRBJ1-1; 8 nucleotides match TRBD1. This CDR3 contains 14 residues. Germline V gene data show CDR1 as SEHNR and CDR2 as FQNEAQ (reference sequence). The junction had 9 bases not matched to a gene; V was cut back by 5 bases and J by 7 bases. CDR3 nucleotide sequence: TGTGCCAGCAGCCTCAGGGGGCGCTTAGGTGAAGCTTTCTTT. As protein: CASSLRGRLGEAFF.

This clonotype was recorded at least ten times. The chain is built from TRBV7-9 and TRBJ2-1; 10 positions match TRBD1. Germline trimming cut 5 bases from V and 9 bases from J; bases unmatched to any gene: 10. This CDR3 contains 15 residues. Germline V gene sequence: CDR1 SEHNR, CDR2 FQNEAQ (reference sequence). CDR3 residues: CASSPGQGSIGEQFF. In DNA, the CDR3 is TGTGCCAGCAGCCCGGGACAGGGGAGTATCGGTGAGCAGTTCTTC. The complete variable domain, with remaining parts taken from reference TRBV7-9 and TRBJ2-1, reads DTGVSQNPRHKITKRGQNVTFRCDPISEHNRLYWYRQTLGQGPEFLTYFQNEAQLEKSRLLSDRFSAERPKGSFSTLEIQRTEQGDSAMYLCASSPGQGSIGEQFFGPGTRLTVL.

This clonotype was recorded at least ten times. The J gene is TRBJ1-5, the V gene TRBV6-1; D is possibly TRBD1 (5 bases). Germline CDR1 reads MNHNS; CDR2 reads SASEGT. The CDR3 has 14 amino acids. Trimming cost V 4 bases and J 7 bases, with 14 bases left between them. CDR3 residues: CASSAGGVGQPQHF. DNA of the CDR3: TGTGCCAGCAGTGCCGGGGGAGTAGGGCAGCCCCAGCATTTT.

At least ten counts were recorded for this clonotype. The chain recombines TRBV11-2 with TRBJ2-1; D not resolved. Germline V CDR1 and CDR2: SGHAT, FQNNGV. The CDR3 extends over 14 amino acids. Deletions cut 3 bases from V and 5 bases from J, with 11 bases between. The CDR3 coding sequence is TGTGCCAGCAGCTTTCAGGCCTCAGACAATGAGCAGTTCTTC. Translated: CASSFQASDNEQFF. The whole variable domain, filled in from reference TRBV11-2 and TRBJ2-1, reads EAGVAQSPRYKIIEKRQSVAFWCNPISGHATLYWYQQILGQGPKLLIQFQNNGVVDDSQLPKDRFSAERLKGVDSTLKIQPAKLEDSAVYLCASSFQASDNEQFFGPGTRLTVL.

This clonotype was observed many times. The J gene is TRBJ2-1, the V gene TRBV27; the D is unclear. Germline loops: CDR1 MNHEY, CDR2 SMNVEV (reference sequence). V shed 3 bases and J shed 2 bases, with 14 bases lying between them. The CDR3 extends over 16 amino acids. CDR3 loop: CASSFNSHPAYNEQFF. The CDR3 nucleotides read TGTGCCAGCAGTTTCAACTCCCATCCGGCCTACAATGAGCAGTTCTTC.

The J gene is TRBJ1-6, the V gene TRBV7-6, with D possibly TRBD1 on 6 matching bases. V was trimmed by 4 bases and J by 11 bases, leaving 21 bases between them. Germline CDR1 SGHVS, CDR2 FNYEAQ. The CDR3 is 16 amino acids. As DNA, the CDR3 is TGTGCCAGCAGCTGCGGGGGGCCGGCTGACACCACACCCCTCCACTTT. It specifies CASSCGGPADTTPLHF.

This clonotype was counted many times. The genes are TRBV29-1 and TRBJ2-7; D gene unclear. Trimming removed 2 bases from V and 6 bases from J, with 14 bases in between. This CDR3 is built from 13 residues. Germline V lookup: CDR1 SQVTM, CDR2 ANQGSEA. The CDR3 DNA reads TGCAGCGTTGAAAAAGGGCACCTCGGCGAGCAGTACTTC. Translation gives CSVEKGHLGEQYF.

The chain employs TRBV6-5 and TRBJ2-7, with 8 positions matching TRBD1. V dropped 2 bases and J dropped 7; count of bases not matched to a gene: 7. This CDR3 region has 14 residues. CDR1 MNHEY and CDR2 SVGAGI come from the germline V gene. The CDR3 coding sequence is TGTGCCAGCAGTTACCAGGCAGGGGGCGGTGAGCAGTACTTC. Translation: CASSYQAGGGEQYF.

Many counts were recorded for this clonotype. The chain combines TRBV3-1 with TRBJ2-2; 11 positions agree with TRBD1. With 4 bases clipped from V and 6 bases from J, the junction kept 7 bases outside the gene matches. The V gene's germline CDR1 is LGHDT and CDR2 YNNKEL (reference sequence). CDR3 size: 16 residues. The CDR3 here is CASSRDRGNVAGELFF. CDR3 coding DNA: TGTGCCAGCAGCCGGGACAGGGGGAACGTGGCCGGGGAGCTGTTTTTT.

This clonotype was observed at least ten times. The chain recombines TRBV20-1 with TRBJ2-7, with TRBD2 matching over 13 bases. V trimming: 0 bases; J trimming: 5 bases; junction bases outside the gene matches: 1. Germline CDR1 reads DFQATT; CDR2 reads SNEGSKA (reference sequence). The CDR3 length is 14 residues. CDR3 loop: CSARDGLAGDEQYF. The CDR3, as DNA: TGCAGTGCTAGAGATGGACTAGCGGGGGACGAGCAGTACTTC.

This clonotype was seen ten or more times. This rearrangement joins TRBV12-3 or TRBV12-4 to TRBJ2-3; TRBD2 matches at 8 bases. Losses at the gene ends were 6 bases for V and 2 bases for J; bases not matched to a gene: 10. The CDR3 totals 16 residues. CDR3 in DNA: TGTGCCAGCAGCTCCTTGGGTAGCGGGGCCACAGATACGCAGTATTTT. It is translated as CASSSLGSGATDTQYF.

This clonotype was detected many times. The chain employs TRBV3-1 and TRBJ2-7; D possibly corresponds to TRBD2 (6 bases). The V end was cut by 4 bases, the J end by 2 bases, with 12 bases between. This CDR3 contains 14 residues. Germline loops: CDR1 LGHDT, CDR2 YNNKEL (reference sequence). In DNA, the CDR3 is TGTGCCAGCAGCCGCGGGACGATAGCCTACGAGCAGTACTTC. It encodes CASSRGTIAYEQYF.

This clonotype has a count of ten or more. The genes are TRBV12-3 or TRBV12-4 and TRBJ2-1; D is perhaps TRBD2 (7 bases). This CDR3 is 15 amino acids long. The V gene lost 3 bases and the J gene lost 7 bases, with 16 bases spanning the gap. DNA for the CDR3: TGTGCCAGCAGTTTGGGGGCGGGAGCCGGGAATGAGCAGTTCTTC. It yields the protein CASSLGAGAGNEQFF.

This chain uses TRBV3-1 with TRBJ1-1; D is undetermined. The germline V and J ends were trimmed by 0 bases and 9 bases, with 11 bases remaining between them. The CDR3 runs 13 residues. Per germline, CDR1 LGHDT and CDR2 YNNKEL (reference sequence). The CDR3 reads CASSQEQTAQAFF. The CDR3 nucleotides read TGTGCCAGCAGCCAAGAACAGACGGCGCAAGCTTTCTTT. The complete variable domain, with remaining parts taken from reference TRBV3-1 and TRBJ1-1, reads DTAVSQTPKYLVTQMGNDKSIKCEQNLGHDTMYWYKQDSKKFLKIMFSYNNKELIINETVPNRFSPKSPDKAHLNLHINSLELGDSAVYFCASSQEQTAQAFFGQGTRLTVV.

This clonotype was counted between two and nine times. This chain links TRBV7-6 with TRBJ2-1, with 7 bases identical to TRBD1. The trim removed 5 bases at V and 3 bases at J, leaving 7 bases unmatched. Looked up from germline, CDR1 is SGHVS and CDR2 is FNYEAQ. The CDR3 has 15 residues. CDR3 nucleotide sequence: TGTGCCAGCAGCCGGAGACAGGGACGCTACAATGAGCAGTTCTTC. This codes for CASSRRQGRYNEQFF.